This TCR beta chain was sequenced in a study of blood T cells in healthy people across ages. Using a J-beta primer mix together with a sample-barcoded 5' primer, a second PCR was run for about 6 to 11 cycles. MiXCR, applied by TCRdb to the 5' RACE reads, yields one record per CDR3 protein. The table records hundreds of thousands of distinct CDR3 sequences, about 30% of them present only once. About this clonotype: The antigen remains unidentified. Relative to the germline gene, one junction end is altered; a read error may explain this.

Germline assignment: CDR1 DFQATT and CDR2 SNEGSKA (reference sequence). The CDR3 has 13 amino acids. Healthy Caucasian individuals from Russia aged about 6 to 95 were enrolled as donors. Study results and caveats: Diversity of TCR beta correlated strongly with naive T cell percentage. As age increased, TCR beta diversity per million T cells fell in a roughly linear fashion.

The sample taken for sequencing was blood. The clonotype comes from a woman over 75 in good health. The chain has TRBV20-1 and TRBJ2-2; D possibly corresponds to TRBD2 (5 bases). The CDR3 spells CSASSPQIGERFF. Here the CDR3 DNA reads TGCAGTGCTAGCAGCCCTCAGATCGGGGAGCGGTTTTTT.